Below are 27 T cell receptor beta chains sequenced from a single sample in a study of shared clonotypes between healthy human individuals. Method: immunoSEQ multiplex PCR; TCRdb's copy keeps in-frame clones and lacks some. The sample has around 720,000 clones, less than 80% seen once. Sequencing was carried out using memory CD4+ T cells sorted from blood. Subset here: CD45RA-negative fraction. Every receptor here comes from a woman in her thirties in good health.

The chain couples TRBV6-1 to TRBJ2-1; 10 bases fit TRBD2. The V and J ends lost 3 bases and 8 bases, in that order; junction bases with no gene match: 10. The CDR3 length is 16 residues. Germline CDR1 reads MNHNS; CDR2 reads SASEGT. CDR3 sequence (DNA): TGTGCCAGCAGTGACCTGACGGGACTAGCGTTGGATGAGCAGTTCTTC. This encodes CASSDLTGLALDEQFF.

With regard to this clone: A clone one base away is much larger, so this may be a read error. At the DNA level, this CDR3 is encoded by other sequences in the same sample as well. This rearrangement joins TRBV7-9 to TRBJ1-1; maybe TRBD1 (5 bases). The CDR3 loop spans 13 amino acids. Trimming took 4 bases from V and 3 from J, leaving 9 bases between them. CDR1 SEHNR and CDR2 FQNEAQ come from the germline V gene (reference sequence). The CDR3 is CASSSRGDTEAFF. The CDR3 region has the DNA TGTGCCAGCAGCTCCCGGGGGGACACTGAAGCTTTCTTT.

The V gene is TRBV10-3, the J gene TRBJ2-3, with 7 bases matching TRBD2. Germline values: CDR1 ENHRY, CDR2 SYGVKD. This CDR3 comprises 15 residues. Trimming removed 4 bases from V and 0 bases from J; junction bases left unmatched: 4. CDR3 loop: CAISGAGLSTDTQYF. The DNA of the CDR3 is TGTGCCATCAGTGGAGCGGGACTAAGCACAGATACGCAGTATTTT.

This clone was observed a handful of times. The gene calls are TRBV27 and TRBJ2-5; D could derive from TRBD1 or TRBD2 (7 bases each). This CDR3 has 12 residues. The V gene lost 8 bases and the J gene lost 5 bases, with 12 bases spanning the gap. In germline, CDR1 is MNHEY, CDR2 SMNVEV (reference sequence). The CDR3 DNA follows: TGTGCCAGCCCGCAGGGGGGGGAGACCCAGTACTTC. This sequence encodes CASPQGGETQYF.

This clone was detected once. The V call is TRBV2, the J call TRBJ1-5, with D uncertain. Per the germline V gene, CDR1 is SNHLY and CDR2 is FYNNEI. The germline V and J ends were trimmed by 2 bases and 4 bases, with 9 bases remaining between them. This CDR3 has 14 amino acids. The chain's CDR3 is CASSELTENQPQHF. The CDR3 coding sequence is TGTGCCAGCAGTGAATTGACGGAAAATCAGCCCCAGCATTTT.

The V call is TRBV6-5, the J call TRBJ1-2; D is possibly TRBD1 (6 bases). Per the germline V gene, CDR1 is MNHEY and CDR2 is SVGAGI. V was shortened by 5 bases and J by 4 bases, with 14 bases between the two germline ends. This CDR3 contains 14 residues. The CDR3 loop reads CASSERGAPYGYTF. In nucleotides, the CDR3 is TGTGCCAGCAGTGAAAGGGGGGCCCCCTATGGCTACACCTTC.

This chain connects TRBV13 to TRBJ2-7, with 11 bases aligning to TRBD2. The CDR3 is 15 residues long. Trimming took 3 bases from V and 2 from J; bases not matched to a gene: 3. Germline loops: CDR1 PRHDT, CDR2 FYEKMQ (reference sequence). CDR3 in amino acids: CASSLTSGDTYEQYF. The CDR3 coding sequence is TGTGCCAGCAGCTTGACTAGCGGGGATACCTACGAGCAGTACTTC.

The V call is TRBV5-1, the J call TRBJ1-5; D is unresolved. The germline V gene has CDR1 SGHRS and CDR2 YFSETQ. This CDR3 has 14 residues. Trimming shortened V by 0 bases and J by 7 bases, and 11 bases separated the two germline ends. The CDR3 DNA reads TGCGCCAGCAGCTTGGAGGGCGTAGGACAGCCCCAGCATTTT. Its translation: CASSLEGVGQPQHF.

This chain uses TRBV28 with TRBJ2-7; the match to TRBD2 covers 14 bases. Germline V gives CDR1 MDHEN, CDR2 SYDVKM. V gave up 8 bases and J gave up 3 bases; unmatched junction bases: 12. The CDR3 covers 17 residues. In DNA, the CDR3 is TGTGCCAGCTGCGATGGGACTAGCGGGAGATGGCTCTACGAGCAGTACTTC. It translates to CASCDGTSGRWLYEQYF.

This clone was found a few times. The rearrangement joins TRBV29-1 to TRBJ2-3, with 11 bases matching TRBD2. The germline gives CDR1 SQVTM, CDR2 ANQGSEA. The length of the CDR3 is 15 residues. J lost 5 bases, V lost 6 bases, and 10 bases had no gene match. The DNA for the CDR3 is TGCAGCGTGCCCCCTAGCGGGAGGTCCGGAGATACGCAGTATTTT. Its translation: CSVPPSGRSGDTQYF.

The chain joins TRBV25-1 to TRBJ2-1; 7 bases map to TRBD1. The CDR3 loop spans 15 amino acids. Germline-derived CDR1 and CDR2 are MGHDK and SYGVNS. Losses at the gene ends were 4 bases for V and 1 base for J; bases not matched to a gene: 4. The CDR3 nucleotides read TGTGCCAGCAGTGGGCGACAGGGTTCCTACAATGAGCAGTTCTTC. Residues: CASSGRQGSYNEQFF.

The table lists this clone with a few counts. The chain couples TRBV2 to TRBJ2-5; D might be TRBD2 (7 bases). Trimming shortened V by 5 bases and J by 5 bases, and 15 bases separated the two germline ends. This CDR3 contains 14 residues. Germline CDR1 and CDR2: SNHLY and FYNNEI. The CDR3 is CASSHRAGGETQYF. The CDR3 coding sequence is TGTGCCAGCAGTCACAGGGCCGGGGGGGAGACCCAGTACTTC. The full variable domain, rest sourced from reference TRBV2 and TRBJ2-5, is EPEVTQTPSHQVTQMGQEVILRCVPISNHLYFYWYRQILGQKVEFLVSFYNNEISEKSEIFDDQFSVERPDGSNFTLKIRSTKLEDSAMYFCASSHRAGGETQYFGPGTRLLVL.

The V gene is TRBV6-5, the J gene TRBJ1-1; D gene uncertain. The length of the CDR3 is 12 residues. Germline V lookup: CDR1 MNHEY, CDR2 SVGAGI. The V and J ends lost 3 bases and 8 bases respectively, with 10 bases between them. DNA of the CDR3: TGTGCCAGCAGTTATCGGGGTGGAGAAGCTTTCTTT. Its translation: CASSYRGGEAFF.

This clone was detected only a few times. The chain uses TRBV30 and TRBJ1-1, with 8 bases lining up with TRBD1. Unmatched junction bases numbered 7, after V lost 2 bases and J lost 5 bases. Germline lookup yields CDR1 GTSNPN and CDR2 SVGIG (reference sequence). The CDR3 covers 14 residues. The CDR3 reads CAWSPTQGVTEAFF. As DNA, the CDR3 is TGTGCCTGGAGTCCAACACAGGGGGTAACTGAAGCTTTCTTT.

This sequence joins TRBV5-1 and TRBJ2-1; D unclear. Trimming took off 2 bases at V and 6 bases at J, with 6 bases between the two ends. The length of the CDR3 is 12 residues. CDR1 is SGHRS and CDR2 is YFSETQ in the germline V gene. For the CDR3, the DNA is TGCGCCAGCAGCTTCGGTCCCAATGAGCAGTTCTTC. This gives the protein CASSFGPNEQFF.

J is TRBJ2-7 and V is TRBV7-8; a possible D gene is TRBD2 (5 bases). There are 13 residues in the CDR3. Trimming removed 5 bases from V and 9 bases from J, with 17 bases in between. Per the germline V gene, CDR1 is SGHVS and CDR2 is FQNEAQ. The CDR3 sequence is CASSPQLGETQYF. CDR3 DNA sequence: TGTGCCAGCAGCCCCCAACTCGGGGAGACGCAGTACTTC.

The J gene is TRBJ1-1, the V gene TRBV19; D gene unclear. Germline V gene lookup returns CDR1 LNHDA and CDR2 SQIVND (reference sequence). The CDR3 contains 13 residues. Deletions cut 3 bases from V and 1 base from J, with 6 bases between. CDR3 DNA: TGTGCCAGTAGTATCTTGGCGAACACTGAAGCTTTCTTT. The encoded protein is CASSILANTEAFF.

The CDR3 loop reads CASRSIGGTSYEQYF. The CDR3 DNA reads as TGTGCCAGCAGATCGATCGGCGGGACAAGCTACGAGCAGTACTTC. The J gene is TRBJ2-5, the V gene TRBV6-5; D could derive from TRBD1 or TRBD2 (6 bases each). The last part of the DNA fits TRBJ2-7 better; the J call may be wrong. This CDR3 is 15 amino acids long. Germline V gives CDR1 MNHEY, CDR2 SVGAGI.

The chain is built from TRBV2 and TRBJ2-7, with 12 bases matching TRBD2. This CDR3 comprises 16 residues. CDR1 and CDR2 (germline): SNHLY, FYNNEI. J was trimmed by 2 bases and V by 4 bases; bases with no gene match: 6. This CDR3 reads CASSGLAGVGAYEQYF. The CDR3, as DNA: TGTGCCAGCAGTGGACTAGCGGGAGTTGGGGCCTACGAGCAGTACTTC.

Only a few counts were recorded for this clone. Other nucleotide sequences from this sample produce the same CDR3. The V and J genes are TRBV14 and TRBJ1-1, with D tentatively TRBD1 (5 bases). Germline-derived CDR1 and CDR2 are SGHDN and FVKESK. The V end was cut by 3 bases, the J end by 3 bases, with 8 bases between. The CDR3 is made up of 13 amino acids. The CDR3 here is CASSQQGDTEAFF. In DNA, the CDR3 is TGTGCCAGCAGCCAGCAGGGTGACACTGAAGCTTTCTTT.

The genes are TRBV6-1 and TRBJ1-1; D unclear. V gave up 8 bases and J gave up 0 bases, with 7 bases separating them. The germline V gene encodes CDR1 MNHNS and CDR2 SASEGT. This CDR3 region has 12 residues. The CDR3 sequence: CASSSMNTEAFF. The CDR3 DNA sequence: TGTGCCAGCTCGTCGATGAACACTGAAGCTTTCTTT.

Remarks on this clone: The CDR3 end shows no conserved phenylalanine or tryptophan, and so a read error is likely. Because the CDR3's place on the DNA is in doubt, the DNA is left out and the CDR3 is given as listed by TCRdb. The chain has TRBV7-9 and TRBJ1-1; the tabulated D call, TRBD1, remains unverified against the DNA. Germline CDR1 is SEHNR and CDR2 is FQNEAQ (reference sequence). A total of 10 residues make up the CDR3, ends included. CDR3 residues: CASSLKGARI.

V usage is TRBV6-5 and J usage is TRBJ2-2; D remains ambiguous. The germline CDR1 and CDR2 sequences are MNHEY and SVGAGI. This CDR3 region has 13 residues. V dropped 6 bases and J dropped 5 bases, with 10 bases sitting between them. The CDR3 spells CASSYIPTGELFF. The CDR3 DNA is TGTGCCAGCAGCTATATCCCTACCGGGGAGCTGTTTTTT.

This sequence joins TRBV28 and TRBJ2-1, with D tentatively TRBD2 (6 bases). The germline CDR1 and CDR2 sequences are MDHEN and SYDVKM. V lost 8 bases and J lost 2, with 16 bases in between. CDR3 size: 15 residues. The CDR3 spells CASRRLAITYNEQFF. CDR3 coding DNA: TGTGCCAGCCGCCGGCTAGCGATTACCTACAATGAGCAGTTCTTC.

This clone was observed at least ten times. The chain links TRBV11-2 to TRBJ1-2; D gene unclear. V was clipped by 8 bases and J by 7 bases, with 14 bases between them. Germline V gene data show CDR1 as SGHAT and CDR2 as FQNNGV. The CDR3 length is 12 residues. This CDR3 reads CASALETGGYTF. DNA for the CDR3: TGTGCCAGCGCTCTCGAGACTGGTGGCTACACCTTC.

This clone was found a few times. The V gene is TRBV29-1, the J gene TRBJ1-1; D is undetermined. CDR1 and CDR2 from the germline V gene are SQVTM and ANQGSEA. V was trimmed by 4 bases and J by 4 bases, leaving 16 bases between them. This CDR3 contains 14 residues. CDR3 DNA sequence: TGCAGCGTTGTTTCCCCCCTCGGACGCACTGAAGCTTTCTTT. Translating gives CSVVSPLGRTEAFF.

In this sample, this clone turned up a few times. The chain has TRBV29-1 and TRBJ2-1; TRBD1 might be the D (5 bases). The ends were cut back, 0 bases at V and 8 bases at J, with 11 bases in the middle. This CDR3 has 13 amino acids. Per germline, CDR1 SQVTM and CDR2 ANQGSEA. The CDR3 sequence: CSVEERLGDEQFF. DNA of the CDR3: TGCAGCGTTGAAGAACGGCTAGGGGATGAGCAGTTCTTC.